This TCR beta chain was sequenced for a study of PD-1 and CTLA-4 blockade in melanoma. The assay was immunoSEQ multiplex PCR, and TCRdb's table has in-frame clones only and misses some. The sample lists some 33,000 clones, less than 90% seen once, with roughly 6.8% in the top ten. In this sample, this clone turned up once. This CDR3 is built from 11 residues. Deletions cut 6 bases from V and 7 bases from J, with 13 bases between. Germline CDR1 DFQATT, CDR2 SNEGSKA (reference sequence). V and J are TRBV20-1 and TRBJ2-7; D is ambiguous. The input for sequencing was CD8+ T cells from peripheral blood, taken from a patient given anti-PD-1 treatment. This TCR came from a human donor with melanoma. The CDR3 loop reads CSASDLLEQYF. The CDR3, as DNA: TGCAGTGCCTCGGACCTCTTGGAGCAGTACTTC.